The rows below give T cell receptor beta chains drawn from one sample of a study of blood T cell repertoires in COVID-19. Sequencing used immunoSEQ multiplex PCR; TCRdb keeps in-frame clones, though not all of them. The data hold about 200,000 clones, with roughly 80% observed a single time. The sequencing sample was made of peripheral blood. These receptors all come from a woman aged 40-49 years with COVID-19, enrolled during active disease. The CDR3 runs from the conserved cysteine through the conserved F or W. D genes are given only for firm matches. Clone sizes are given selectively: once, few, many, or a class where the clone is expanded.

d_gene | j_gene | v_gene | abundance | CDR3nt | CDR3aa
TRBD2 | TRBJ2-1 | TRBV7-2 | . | TGTGCCAGCAGCCAGACTAGCGGGGGGGCCGGGTCCTACAATGAGCAGTTCTTC | CASSQTSGGAGSYNEQFF
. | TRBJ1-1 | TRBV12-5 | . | TGTGCTAGTGGCGGACAGACGAACACTGAAGCTTTCTTT | CASGGQTNTEAFF
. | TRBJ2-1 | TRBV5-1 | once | TGCGCCAGCAGCTCCGAGGGCGATGGGTACAATGAGCAGTTCTTC | CASSSEGDGYNEQFF
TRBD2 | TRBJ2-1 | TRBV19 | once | TGTGCCAGTACTAAACGTCGGACTAGCGGGGTTCGGGGCTCCTACAATGAGCAGTTCTTC | CASTKRRTSGVRGSYNEQFF
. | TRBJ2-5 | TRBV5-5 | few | TGTGCCAGCAGCTTTAGCGGAGAGACCCAGTACTTC | CASSFSGETQYF
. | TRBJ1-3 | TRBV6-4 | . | TGTGCCAGCAGTGACTCCAGGGGCCCCTTCTCTGGAAACACCATATATTTT | CASSDSRGPFSGNTIYF
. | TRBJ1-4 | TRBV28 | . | TGTGCCAGCAGCATGGACAGCCTAAATGAAAAACTGTTTTTT | CASSMDSLNEKLFF
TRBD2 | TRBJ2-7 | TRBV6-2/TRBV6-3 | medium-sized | TGTGCCAGCAGCCTGACTAGCGGGAGCACCTACGAGCAGTACTTC | CASSLTSGSTYEQYF
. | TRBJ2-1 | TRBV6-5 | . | TGTGCCAGCAGTCAGGGACTGCCTAATGAGCAGTTCTTC | CASSQGLPNEQFF
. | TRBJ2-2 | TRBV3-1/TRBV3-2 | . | TGTGCCAGCAGCCAAGTCGCGCCCGGGGAGCTGTTTTTT | CASSQVAPGELFF
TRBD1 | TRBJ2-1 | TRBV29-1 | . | TGCAGCGTTGAAGATCCGGACAGGTACAATGAGCAGTTCTTC | CSVEDPDRYNEQFF
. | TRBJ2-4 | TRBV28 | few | TGTGCCAGCTCCGCGAACAGCTGGGTAGCCAAAAACATTCAGTACTTC | CASSANSWVAKNIQYF
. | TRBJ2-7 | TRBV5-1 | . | TGCGCCAGCAGCCTTCCCCCCTATTACGAGCAGTACTTC | CASSLPPYYEQYF
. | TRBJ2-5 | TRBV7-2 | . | TGTGCCAGCAGCCCCCTGCGTCTAGCCAAGACCCAGTACTTC | CASSPLRLAKTQYF
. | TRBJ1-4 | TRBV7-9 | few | TGTGCCAGCAGCTTCACGGAGGGAGGTGGTGAAAAACTGTTTTTT | CASSFTEGGGEKLFF
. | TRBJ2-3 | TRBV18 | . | TGTGCCAGCTCACCCCCCGGACAGAGTAAGGCAGATACGCAGTATTTT | CASSPPGQSKADTQYF
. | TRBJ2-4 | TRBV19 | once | TGTGCCAGTAGCGTCAGGTGGGACTTGGTGGACATTCAGTACTTC | CASSVRWDLVDIQYF
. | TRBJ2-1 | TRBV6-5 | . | TGTGCCAGCAGTTCAGGGGACCGAAGAAATGAGCAGTTCTTC | CASSSGDRRNEQFF
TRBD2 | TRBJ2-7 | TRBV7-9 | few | TGTGCCAGCAGACAACCAGGGACTAGCGGGAGCTACGAGCAGTACTTC | CASRQPGTSGSYEQYF
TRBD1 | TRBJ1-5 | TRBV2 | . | TGTGCCAGCAGTGCGCGGGACAGGGTACTCCAGCCCCAGCATTTT | CASSARDRVLQPQHF
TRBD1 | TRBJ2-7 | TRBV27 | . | TGTGCCAGCCGCAGACAGGGACCGTACGAGCAGTACTTC | CASRRQGPYEQYF
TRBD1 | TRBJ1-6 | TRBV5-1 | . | TGCGCCAGCAGCTCCGGGACAGAAAATTCACCCCTCCACTTT | CASSSGTENSPLHF
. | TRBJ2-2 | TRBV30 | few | TGTGCCTGGGCCGGGGCGAACACCGGGGAGCTGTTTTTT | CAWAGANTGELFF
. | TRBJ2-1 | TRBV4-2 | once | TGTGCCAGCAGCCAAGAACATGGCGGGTCGGACAATGAGCAGTTCTTC | CASSQEHGGSDNEQFF
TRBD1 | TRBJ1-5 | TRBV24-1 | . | TGTGCCACCAGTGATACACAGGGGTCGTATAGCAATCAGCCCCAGCATTTT | CATSDTQGSYSNQPQHF
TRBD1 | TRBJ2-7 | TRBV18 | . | TGTGCCAGCTCACCTGGGACAGGGGGTGGAAACGAGCAGTACTTC | CASSPGTGGGNEQYF
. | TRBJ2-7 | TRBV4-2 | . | TGTGCCAGCAGCCCCTTCAGGAGGGGGGGCCACGAGCAGTACTTC | CASSPFRRGGHEQYF
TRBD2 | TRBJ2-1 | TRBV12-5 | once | TGTGCTAGTGGTTCACAACCCATAACTACTCGCGGGGGGGCCGGGGGGTTCGACAATGAGCAGTTCTTC | CASGSQPITTRGGAGGFDNEQFF
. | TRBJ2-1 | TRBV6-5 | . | TGTGCCAGCAGACAGTCCCCTCCAACCAACAATGAGCAGTTCTTC | CASRQSPPTNNEQFF
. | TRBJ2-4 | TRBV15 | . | TGTGCCACCGGCCAAAGGGGAATGGGCATTCAGTACTTC | CATGQRGMGIQYF
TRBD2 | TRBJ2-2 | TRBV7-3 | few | TGTGCCAGCAGCCAAGGACTAGCGGGGACCGGGGAGCTGTTTTTT | CASSQGLAGTGELFF
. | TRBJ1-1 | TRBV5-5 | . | TGTGCCAGCAGCTTGGAACGGGGGGCGGTCACTGAAGCTTTCTTT | CASSLERGAVTEAFF
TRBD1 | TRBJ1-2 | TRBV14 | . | TGTGCCAGCAGCCAAGTAAGGACAGGGGGTTATGGCTACACCTTC | CASSQVRTGGYGYTF
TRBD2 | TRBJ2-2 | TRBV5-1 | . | TGCGCCAGCAGCTCCCGTAGCGGGGGGGTTACCGCGAACACCGGGGAGCTGTTTTTT | CASSSRSGGVTANTGELFF
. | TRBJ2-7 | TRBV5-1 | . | TGCGCCAGCAGCTTGTACGTGAGCTACGAGCAGTACTTC | CASSLYVSYEQYF
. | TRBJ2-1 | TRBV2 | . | TGTGCCAGCAGTGGAGACTACCATGAGCAGTTCTTC | CASSGDYHEQFF
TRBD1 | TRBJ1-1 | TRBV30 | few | TGTGCCTCTACAGGGGGCCTTGAAGCTTTCTTT | CASTGGLEAFF
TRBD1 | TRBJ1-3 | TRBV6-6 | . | TGTGCCAGCGATAAGGGACAGGACTCTGGAAACACCATATATTTT | CASDKGQDSGNTIYF
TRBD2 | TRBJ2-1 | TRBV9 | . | TGTGCCAGCAGCGGGTCGACTAGCGTAAAGGAGCAGTTCTTC | CASSGSTSVKEQFF
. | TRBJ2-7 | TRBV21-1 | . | TGTGCCAGCGGGACTAGCGGGGGGTACGAGCAGTACTTC | CASGTSGGYEQYF
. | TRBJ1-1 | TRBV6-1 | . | TGTGCCAGCAGTGAACAGGGAGGTAGCGCTGAAGCTTTCTTT | CASSEQGGSAEAFF
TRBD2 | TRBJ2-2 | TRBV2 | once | TGTGCCAGCGGAAGGACTAGCGGGGGGGCCGGGGAGCTGTTTTTT | CASGRTSGGAGELFF
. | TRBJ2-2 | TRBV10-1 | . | TGCGCCAGCACCACAGGGGGGGAAGGCACCGGGGAGCTGTTTTTT | CASTTGGEGTGELFF
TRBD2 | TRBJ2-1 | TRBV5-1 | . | TGCGCCAGCAGCTTGGTTGCAAGGCCAAGCGGGAGGGAATACAATGAGCAGTTCTTC | CASSLVARPSGREYNEQFF
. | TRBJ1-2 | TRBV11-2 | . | TGTGCCAGCAGCTTAGATCTGGCAGGGGCTTCCTATGGCTACACCTTC | CASSLDLAGASYGYTF
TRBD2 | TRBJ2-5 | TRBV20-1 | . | TGCAGTGCTAGTCGGTTGCTAGCGGGAGTAGAAGAGACCCAGTACTTC | CSASRLLAGVEETQYF
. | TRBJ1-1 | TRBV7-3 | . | TGTGCCAGCAGCTCTATAGGCGGGGGCACTGAAGCTTTCTTT | CASSSIGGGTEAFF
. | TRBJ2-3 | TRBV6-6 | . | TGTGCCAGCAGTTACTCCGGCAGGCGGGCAGATACGCAGTATTTT | CASSYSGRRADTQYF
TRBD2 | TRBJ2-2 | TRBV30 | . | TGTGCCTGGAGGCGGACTAGAAACGGCGGGGAGCTGTTTTTT | CAWRRTRNGGELFF
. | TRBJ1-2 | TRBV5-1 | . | TGCGCCAGCAGCTTTGAGTCAGGGCCCTATGGCTACACCTTC | CASSFESGPYGYTF
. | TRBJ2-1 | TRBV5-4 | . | TGTGCCAGCAGCTCTAATTCCCGCAATGAGCAGTTCTTC | CASSSNSRNEQFF
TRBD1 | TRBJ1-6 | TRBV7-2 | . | TGTGCCAGCAGCCCGGAAACAGGGGGTTATAATTCACCCCTCCACTTT | CASSPETGGYNSPLHF
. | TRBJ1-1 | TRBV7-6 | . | TGTGCCAGCAGCCCACAGGAGGGGTCGGACACTGAAGCTTTCTTT | CASSPQEGSDTEAFF